This T cell receptor (beta chain) was captured by sequencing in a study of cytomegalovirus exposure and HLA in healthy donors. Study-level results: Of the V segments, some could not be distinguished, including TRBV6-2 and TRBV6-3, and were excluded.

Germline CDR1 reads MDHEN; CDR2 reads SYDVKM. The CDR3 spans 17 residues. The V gene end was trimmed by 6 bases and the J gene end by 2 bases; junction bases not matched to a gene: 13. As concerns this clone: Its antigen is undetermined.

Primers included in the PCR were 60 Vbeta and 13 Jbeta primers. Clones were read by immunoSEQ multiplex PCR, and TCRdb kept only the in-frame ones, dropping some. Here the sample spans 150,000 to 200,000 clones, 70% to 90% being singletons. The sequenced material came from PBMCs. The receptor comes from a man aged 18 to 30 in good health and CMV-seropositive. The genes are TRBV28 and TRBJ2-4, with 7 bases matching TRBD1. In DNA, the CDR3 is TGTGCCAGCAGCCGCATCGACAGGGCGAAAACCAAAAACATTCAGTACTTC. It yields the protein CASSRIDRAKTKNIQYF.